This T cell receptor (beta chain) was identified in a study of T cells in Graves' hyperthyroidism and ophthalmopathy. About the research overall: Peripheral blood was obtained at initial diagnosis, preceding any treatment.

Regions amplified from RNA transcripts were the TCR beta CDR3 regions. TCR CDR3 underwent first-round RT-PCR with the HTBI primer set. TCRdb processed the multiplex PCR reads anew with MiXCR; each CDR3 protein has one entry. The repertoire consists of about 130,000 distinct CDR3 sequences, with more than 20% occurring once and the leading ten covering 65% to 80%. Diagnosing involved the use of clinical symptoms, serum thyroxine and TRAb, thyroid ultrasound and orbital computed tomography. Study-level results: Stable hyperthyroidism was told apart from ophthalmopathy by a model built on 13 V-J features. Progression to ophthalmopathy was predicted a median of approximately seven months early.

This CDR3 spans 11 amino acids. CDR1 is LNHDA, CDR2 SQIVND, per germline (reference sequence). Trimming cost V 3 bases and J 3 bases, with 2 bases left between them. This clonotype appeared a few times. Its cognate antigen is unknown. This TCR was recovered from a woman aged 45-65 years with Graves' hyperthyroidism that later progressed to Graves' ophthalmopathy. The sequenced sample was blood. This chain uses TRBV19 with TRBJ1-2; the D is unclear. The DNA for the CDR3 is TGTGCCAGTAGTATGCACTATGGCTACACCTTC. Translated: CASSMHYGYTF. Looking up the rest from reference TRBV19 and TRBJ1-2 gives the full variable domain: DGGITQSPKYLFRKEGQNVTLSCEQNLNHDAMYWYRQDPGQGLRLIYYSQIVNDFQKGDIAEGYSVSREKKESFPLTVTSAQKNPTAFYLCASSMHYGYTFGSGTRLTVV.